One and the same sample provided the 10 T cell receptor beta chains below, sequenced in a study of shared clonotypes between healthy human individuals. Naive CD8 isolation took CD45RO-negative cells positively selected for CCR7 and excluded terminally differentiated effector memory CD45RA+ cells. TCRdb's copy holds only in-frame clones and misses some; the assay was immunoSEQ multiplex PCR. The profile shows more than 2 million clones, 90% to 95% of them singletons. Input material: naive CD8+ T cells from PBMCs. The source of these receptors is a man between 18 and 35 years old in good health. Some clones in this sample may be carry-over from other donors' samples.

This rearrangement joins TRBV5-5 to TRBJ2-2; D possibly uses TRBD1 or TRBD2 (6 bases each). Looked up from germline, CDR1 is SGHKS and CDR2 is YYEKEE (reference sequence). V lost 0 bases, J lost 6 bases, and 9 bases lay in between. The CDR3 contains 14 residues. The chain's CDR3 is CASSLARGPGELFF. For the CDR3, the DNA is TGTGCCAGCAGCTTGGCCCGGGGGCCCGGGGAGCTGTTTTTT.

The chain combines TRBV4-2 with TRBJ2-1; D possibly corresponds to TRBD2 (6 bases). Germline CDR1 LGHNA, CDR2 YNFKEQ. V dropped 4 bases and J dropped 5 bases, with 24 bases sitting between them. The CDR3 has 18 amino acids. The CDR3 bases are TGTGCCAGCAGCCCCCGGGAATCTAGCGCTGGGGGAGACAATGAGCAGTTCTTC. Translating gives CASSPRESSAGGDNEQFF.

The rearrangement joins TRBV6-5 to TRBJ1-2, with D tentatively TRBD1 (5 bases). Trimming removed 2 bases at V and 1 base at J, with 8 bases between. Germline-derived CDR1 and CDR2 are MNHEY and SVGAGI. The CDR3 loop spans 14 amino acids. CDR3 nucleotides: TGTGCCAGCAGTTACAGGGGCGGTAACTATGGCTACACCTTC. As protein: CASSYRGGNYGYTF.

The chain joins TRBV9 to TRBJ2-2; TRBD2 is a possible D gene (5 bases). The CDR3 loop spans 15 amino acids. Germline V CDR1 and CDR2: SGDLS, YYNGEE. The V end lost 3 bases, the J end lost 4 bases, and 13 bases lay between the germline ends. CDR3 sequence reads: CASSGETGFTGELFF. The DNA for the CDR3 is TGTGCCAGCAGCGGGGAGACGGGATTCACCGGGGAGCTGTTTTTT.

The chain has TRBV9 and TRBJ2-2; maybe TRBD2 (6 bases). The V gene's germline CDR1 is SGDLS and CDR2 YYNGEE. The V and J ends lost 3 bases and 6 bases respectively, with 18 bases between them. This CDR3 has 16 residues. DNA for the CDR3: TGTGCCAGCAGCGCCGCCCCCGGGAGTGTCGCCGGGGAGCTGTTTTTT. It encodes CASSAAPGSVAGELFF.

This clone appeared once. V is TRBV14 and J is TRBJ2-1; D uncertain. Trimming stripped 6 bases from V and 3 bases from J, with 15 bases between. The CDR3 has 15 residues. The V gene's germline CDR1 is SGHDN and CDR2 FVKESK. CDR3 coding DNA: TGTGCCAGCAGTCCCGGGCGGCATCACTACAATGAGCAGTTCTTC. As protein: CASSPGRHHYNEQFF.

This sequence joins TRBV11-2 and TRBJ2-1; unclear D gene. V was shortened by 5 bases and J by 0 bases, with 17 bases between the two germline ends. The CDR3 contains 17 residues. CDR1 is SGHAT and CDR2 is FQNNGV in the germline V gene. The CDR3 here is CASSLIFRSSSYNEQFF. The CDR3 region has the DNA TGTGCCAGCAGCCTCATTTTTCGGTCCAGCTCCTACAATGAGCAGTTCTTC.

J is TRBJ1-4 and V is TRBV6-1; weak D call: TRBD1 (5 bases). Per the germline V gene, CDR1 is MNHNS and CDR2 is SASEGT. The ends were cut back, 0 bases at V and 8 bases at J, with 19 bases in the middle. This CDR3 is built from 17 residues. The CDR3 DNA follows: TGTGCCAGCAGTGAAGCGCTAGGGGACCCCCAAGAGGAAAAACTGTTTTTT. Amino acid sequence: CASSEALGDPQEEKLFF.

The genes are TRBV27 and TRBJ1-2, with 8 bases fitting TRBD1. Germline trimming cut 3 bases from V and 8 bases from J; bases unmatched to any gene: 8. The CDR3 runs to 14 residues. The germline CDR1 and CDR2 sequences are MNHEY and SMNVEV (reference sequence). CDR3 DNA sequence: TGTGCCAGCAGTTTCGTCCAGGGGGCGAAAGGCTACACCTTC. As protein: CASSFVQGAKGYTF.

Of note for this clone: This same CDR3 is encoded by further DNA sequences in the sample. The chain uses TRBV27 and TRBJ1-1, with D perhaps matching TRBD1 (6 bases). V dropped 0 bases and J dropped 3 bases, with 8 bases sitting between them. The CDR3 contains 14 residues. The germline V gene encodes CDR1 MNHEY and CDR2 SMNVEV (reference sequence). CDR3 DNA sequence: TGTGCCAGCAGTTTATCGGCAGGGGACACTGAAGCTTTCTTT. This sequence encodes CASSLSAGDTEAFF.